This T cell receptor (beta chain) originates from a study of T-cell reconstitution after alpha-beta-depleted transplantation in children. Unique molecular identifiers were incorporated during preparation of the TCRbeta library. TCRdb re-derived calls from the PCR reads in MiXCR, one entry per CDR3 protein. The profile shows nearly 400,000 distinct CDR3 sequences, around 21% of them singletons. Germline V gene sequence: CDR1 SQVTM, CDR2 ANQGSEA. Trimming stripped 8 bases from V and 3 bases from J, with 6 bases between. CDR3 length: 10 amino acids. Sequenced material: PBMCs from the stem cell graft donor, taken from the stem cell graft. The chain is built from TRBV29-1 and TRBJ2-3; D unclear. The sequence was collected from a human donor who donated a stem cell graft to a child with acute myeloid leukemia. CDR3 coding DNA: TGCAGCCTCGGGACAGATACGCAGTATTTT. Translation: CSLGTDTQYF.